This record covers a single T cell receptor beta chain. The antigen remains unidentified. Some clones are missing from TCRdb's copy, which holds only in-frame ones; the method was immunoSEQ multiplex PCR. The table lists approximately 76,000 clones, 70% to 90% of them singletons, with around 0.86% in the top ten. The sample originates from a study of OX40 agonist ivuxolimab in advanced cancers. The CDR3 totals 17 residues. J gave up 5 bases and V 0 bases, and 8 bases lay outside the gene matches. Germline V gene data show CDR1 as SGHDT and CDR2 as YYEEEE. General observations from the study: The study found among the lowest clonal expansion in partial responders at 0.1-3.0 mg/kg. Within 6 weeks, CD4+ and CD8+ blood T cells expanded clonally at 0.1 to 3.0 mg/kg.

This clonotype originated in an adult with an advanced solid tumor such as melanoma, head and neck, liver or kidney cancer. Sequenced here: CD4+ or CD8+ T cells sorted from blood, sampled in a trial of the OX40 agonist ivuxolimab. The chain joins TRBV5-6 to TRBJ2-5; TRBD2 agrees at 12 bases. The CDR3 spells CASSLGVLAGGRETQYF. In DNA, the CDR3 is TGTGCCAGCAGCTTGGGGGTACTAGCGGGAGGTCGGGAGACCCAGTACTTC.